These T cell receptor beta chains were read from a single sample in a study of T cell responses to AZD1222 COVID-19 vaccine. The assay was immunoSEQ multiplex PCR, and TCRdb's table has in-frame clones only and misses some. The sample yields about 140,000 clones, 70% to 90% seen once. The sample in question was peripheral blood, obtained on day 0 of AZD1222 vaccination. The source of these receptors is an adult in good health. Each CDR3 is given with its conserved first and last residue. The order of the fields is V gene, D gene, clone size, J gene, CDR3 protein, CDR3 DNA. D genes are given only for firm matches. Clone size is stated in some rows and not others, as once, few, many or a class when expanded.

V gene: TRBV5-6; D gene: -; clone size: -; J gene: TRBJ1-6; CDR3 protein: CASSLADASSYNSPLHF; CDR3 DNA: TGTGCCAGCAGCTTGGCCGACGCAAGCTCCTATAATTCACCCCTCCACTTT
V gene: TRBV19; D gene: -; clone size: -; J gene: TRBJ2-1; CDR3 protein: CASSRRGRHNEQFF; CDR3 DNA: TGTGCCAGTAGTAGAAGGGGGAGACACAATGAGCAGTTCTTC
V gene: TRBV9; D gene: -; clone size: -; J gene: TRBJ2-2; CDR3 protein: CASSLVGSRGGELFF; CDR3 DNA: TGTGCCAGCAGCTTAGTGGGGAGCCGAGGCGGGGAGCTGTTTTTT
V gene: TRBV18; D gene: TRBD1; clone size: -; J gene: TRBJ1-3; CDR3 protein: CASSPGQGGNTIYF; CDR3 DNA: TGTGCCAGCTCACCCGGACAGGGCGGAAACACCATATATTTT
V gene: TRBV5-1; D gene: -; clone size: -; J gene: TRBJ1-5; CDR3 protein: CASSLAGSLGQPQHF; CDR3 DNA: TGCGCCAGCAGCTTGGCCGGGAGTCTAGGACAGCCCCAGCATTTT
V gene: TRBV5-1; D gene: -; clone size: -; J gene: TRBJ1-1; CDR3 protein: CASSLQYSNTEAFF; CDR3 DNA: TGCGCCAGCAGCTTGCAGTACTCGAACACTGAAGCTTTCTTT
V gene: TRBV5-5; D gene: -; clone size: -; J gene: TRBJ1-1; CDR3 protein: CASSWAVGQDREAFF; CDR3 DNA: TGTGCCAGCAGCTGGGCGGTTGGGCAGGACCGTGAAGCTTTCTTT
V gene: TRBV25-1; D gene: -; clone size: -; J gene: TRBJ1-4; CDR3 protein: CASSVGGATNEKLFF; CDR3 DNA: TGTGCCAGCAGTGTGGGAGGGGCAACTAATGAAAAACTGTTTTTT
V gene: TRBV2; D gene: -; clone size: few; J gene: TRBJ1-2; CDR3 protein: CASDSGYLIHGYTF; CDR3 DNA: TGTGCCAGCGATTCGGGGTACCTCATCCATGGCTACACCTTC
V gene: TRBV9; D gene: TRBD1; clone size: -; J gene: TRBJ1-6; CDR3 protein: CASSVTGAASPLHF; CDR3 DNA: TGTGCCAGCAGCGTGACAGGGGCGGCTTCACCCCTCCACTTT
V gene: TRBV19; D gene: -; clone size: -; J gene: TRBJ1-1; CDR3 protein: CASSIRATKPYTEAFF; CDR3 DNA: TGTGCCAGTAGTATACGGGCGACGAAGCCTTACACTGAAGCTTTCTTT
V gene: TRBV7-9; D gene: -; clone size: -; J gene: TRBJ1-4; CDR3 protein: CASSLSVRRALQEKLFF; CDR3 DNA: TGTGCCAGCAGCCTCTCAGTTCGCCGGGCCCTTCAGGAAAAACTGTTTTTT
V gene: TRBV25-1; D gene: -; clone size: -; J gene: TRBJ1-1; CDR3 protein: CASSEFQGTEAFF; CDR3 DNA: TGTGCCAGCAGTGAATTTCAGGGGACTGAAGCTTTCTTT
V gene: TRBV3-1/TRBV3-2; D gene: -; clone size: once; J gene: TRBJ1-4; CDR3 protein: CASSQTNEKLFF; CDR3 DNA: TGTGCCAGCAGCCAAACTAATGAAAAACTGTTTTTT
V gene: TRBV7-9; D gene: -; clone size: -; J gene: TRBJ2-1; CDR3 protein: CASSLAIRVLHNEQFF; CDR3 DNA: TGTGCCAGCAGCTTAGCGATTCGGGTTCTCCACAATGAGCAGTTCTTC
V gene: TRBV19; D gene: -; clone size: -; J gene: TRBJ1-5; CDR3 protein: CASSIRDSNQPQHF; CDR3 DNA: TGTGCCAGTAGTATCCGCGACAGCAATCAGCCCCAGCATTTT
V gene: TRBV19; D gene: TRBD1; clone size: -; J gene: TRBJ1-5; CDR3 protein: CASAGTDSLGNQPQHF; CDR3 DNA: TGTGCCAGTGCCGGGACAGATTCTCTAGGCAATCAGCCCCAGCATTTT
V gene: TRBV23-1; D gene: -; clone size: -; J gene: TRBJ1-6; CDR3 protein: CASSLEGALESALHF; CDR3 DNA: TGCGCCAGCAGTCTCGAAGGGGCCCTAGAGTCGGCCCTCCACTTT
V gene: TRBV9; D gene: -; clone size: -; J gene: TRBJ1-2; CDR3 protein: CASSVAEGNYGYTF; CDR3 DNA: TGTGCCAGCAGCGTAGCTGAAGGGAACTATGGCTACACCTTC
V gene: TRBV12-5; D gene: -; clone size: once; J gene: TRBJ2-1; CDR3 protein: CASGLGSAMGVQFF; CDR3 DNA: TGTGCTAGTGGTTTAGGTTCGGCCATGGGGGTGCAGTTCTTC
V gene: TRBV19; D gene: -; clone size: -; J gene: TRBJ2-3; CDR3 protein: CASSPTGGTDTQYF; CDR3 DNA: TGTGCCAGTAGTCCCACGGGGGGCACAGATACGCAGTATTTT
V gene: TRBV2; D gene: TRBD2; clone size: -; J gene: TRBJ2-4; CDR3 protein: CASSEGLAGGRILAKNIQYF; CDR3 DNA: TGTGCCAGCAGTGAAGGACTAGCGGGGGGTAGAATACTAGCCAAAAACATTCAGTACTTC
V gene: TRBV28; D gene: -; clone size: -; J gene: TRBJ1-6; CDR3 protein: CASSLGGGGSPLHF; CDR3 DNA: TGTGCCAGCAGTTTGGGAGGGGGGGGTTCACCCCTCCACTTT
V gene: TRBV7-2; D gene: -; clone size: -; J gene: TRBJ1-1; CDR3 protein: CASSLQGLNTEAFF; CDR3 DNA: TGTGCCAGCAGCTTACAGGGATTGAACACTGAAGCTTTCTTT
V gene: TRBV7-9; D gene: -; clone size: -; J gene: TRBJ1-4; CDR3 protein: CAGTKDGGYREKLFF; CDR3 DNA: TGTGCCGGGACGAAGGACGGGGGCTATCGTGAAAAACTGTTTTTT
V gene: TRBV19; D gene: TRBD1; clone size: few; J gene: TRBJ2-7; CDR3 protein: CASSGQGENEQYF; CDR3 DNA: TGTGCCAGTAGTGGACAGGGGGAGAACGAGCAGTACTTC
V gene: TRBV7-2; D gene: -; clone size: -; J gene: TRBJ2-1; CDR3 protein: CASSLGRARFF; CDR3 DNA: TGTGCCAGCAGCTTAGGCAGGGCACGGTTCTTC
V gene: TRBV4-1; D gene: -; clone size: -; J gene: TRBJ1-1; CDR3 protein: CASSQETGTFGSNTEAFF; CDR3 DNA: TGCGCCAGCAGCCAAGAAACCGGGACGTTCGGATCCAACACTGAAGCTTTCTTT
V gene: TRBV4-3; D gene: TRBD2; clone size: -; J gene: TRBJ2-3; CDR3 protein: CASAGGPADTQYF; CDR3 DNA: TGCGCCAGCGCGGGGGGCCCCGCAGATACGCAGTATTTT
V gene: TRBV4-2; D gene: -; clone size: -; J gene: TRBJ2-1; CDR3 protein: CASSQKTVAAYNEQFF; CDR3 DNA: TGTGCCAGCAGCCAAAAGACAGTAGCGGCATACAATGAGCAGTTCTTC
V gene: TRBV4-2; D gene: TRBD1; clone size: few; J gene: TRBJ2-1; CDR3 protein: CASSPRPLGGAYNEQFF; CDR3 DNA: TGTGCCAGCAGCCCCCGCCCCCTAGGGGGCGCCTACAATGAGCAGTTCTTC
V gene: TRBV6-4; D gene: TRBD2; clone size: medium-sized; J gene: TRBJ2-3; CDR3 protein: CASSDSPTSGSDTQYF; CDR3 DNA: TGTGCCAGCAGTGATAGCCCGACTAGCGGGAGCGATACGCAGTATTTT
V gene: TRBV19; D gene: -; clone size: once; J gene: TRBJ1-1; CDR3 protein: CASSTRRGMNTEAFF; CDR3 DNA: TGTGCCAGTAGTACTCGCAGGGGCATGAACACTGAAGCTTTCTTT
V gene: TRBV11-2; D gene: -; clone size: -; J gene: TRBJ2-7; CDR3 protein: CASSSQAGQYEQYF; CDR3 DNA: TGTGCCAGCAGCTCCCAGGCGGGCCAGTACGAGCAGTACTTC
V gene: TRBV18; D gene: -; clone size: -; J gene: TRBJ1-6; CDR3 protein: CASSPADSLSKNSPLHF; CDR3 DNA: TGTGCCAGCTCACCGGCGGACAGTCTAAGTAAGAATTCACCCCTCCACTTT
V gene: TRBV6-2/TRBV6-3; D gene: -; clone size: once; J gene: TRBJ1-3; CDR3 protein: CASSYLTSGNTIYF; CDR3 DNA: TGTGCCAGCAGTTACCTGACCTCTGGAAACACCATATATTTT
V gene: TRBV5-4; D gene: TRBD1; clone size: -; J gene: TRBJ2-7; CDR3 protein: CASSPRDRAVYEQYF; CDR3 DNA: TGTGCCAGCAGCCCGCGGGACAGGGCAGTCTACGAGCAGTACTTC
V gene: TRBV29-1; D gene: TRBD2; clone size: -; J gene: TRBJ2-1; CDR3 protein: CSVETSSGREGNEQFF; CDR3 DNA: TGCAGCGTTGAGACTTCTAGCGGGAGAGAGGGCAATGAGCAGTTCTTC
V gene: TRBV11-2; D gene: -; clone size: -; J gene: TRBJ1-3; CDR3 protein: CASALIAGNTIYF; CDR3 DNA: TGTGCCAGCGCTTTGATTGCTGGAAACACCATATATTTT
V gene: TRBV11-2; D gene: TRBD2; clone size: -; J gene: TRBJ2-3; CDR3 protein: CATQRTSGLGTDTQYF; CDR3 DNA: TGTGCCACTCAAAGGACTAGCGGGTTAGGCACAGATACGCAGTATTTT
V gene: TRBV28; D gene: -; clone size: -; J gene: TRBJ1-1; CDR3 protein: CASRPLGLRNTEAFF; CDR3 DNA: TGTGCCAGCAGGCCTCTGGGGCTGAGGAACACTGAAGCTTTCTTT
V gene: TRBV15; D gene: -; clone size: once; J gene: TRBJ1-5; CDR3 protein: CATSGGPGLIQPQHF; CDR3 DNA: TGTGCCACCAGCGGCGGCCCAGGGCTTATTCAGCCCCAGCATTTT
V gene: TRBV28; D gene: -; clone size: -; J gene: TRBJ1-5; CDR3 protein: CASRPQAFSNQPQHF; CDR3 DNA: TGTGCCAGCAGACCCCAGGCTTTTAGCAATCAGCCCCAGCATTTT
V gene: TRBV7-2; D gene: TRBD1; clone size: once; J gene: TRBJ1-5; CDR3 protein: CASSWTGDSNQPQHF; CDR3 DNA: TGTGCCAGCAGCTGGACAGGAGATAGCAATCAGCCCCAGCATTTT
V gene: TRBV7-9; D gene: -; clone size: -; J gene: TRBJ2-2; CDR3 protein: CASSRRGQRMGTGELFF; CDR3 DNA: TGTGCCAGCAGCCGCCGGGGCCAAAGAATGGGGACCGGGGAGCTGTTTTTT